The next 29 T cell receptor beta chains were all read from a single sample in a study of blood T cell repertoires in COVID-19 (dated by TCRdb to about 2020). Library prep was done by the immunoSEQ multiplex PCR assay. Not all clones reach the TCRdb copy of this immuneACCESS table, which keeps in-frame sequences only. Checked studies attribute under half of the gap to unresolved V genes and leave the rest unexplained. This sample has 140,000 or so clones in its table, and 80% to 85% of those were observed once. The leading ten clones occupy less than 5% of the sample. The sample was peripheral blood. The receptors stem from a woman older than 75 with acute or convalescent COVID-19.

This chain uses TRBV15 with TRBJ1-4; D unclear. V was shortened by 3 bases and J by 8 bases, with 16 bases between the two germline ends. Germline V gene sequence: CDR1 LNHNV, CDR2 YYDKDF (reference sequence). This CDR3 spans 15 amino acids. The CDR3 loop reads CATSSQNREWEKLFF. The CDR3 region has the DNA TGTGCCACCAGCAGCCAAAACCGGGAATGGGAAAAACTGTTTTTT.

V and J are TRBV6-5 and TRBJ2-3; no clear D gene. Trimming left V 2 bases short and J 4 bases short, with 7 bases between. There are 13 residues in the CDR3. Looked up from germline, CDR1 is MNHEY and CDR2 is SVGAGI. The CDR3 region is CASSYVPADTQYF. Written as DNA, the CDR3 is TGTGCCAGCAGTTACGTGCCGGCAGATACGCAGTATTTT.

The rearrangement links TRBV28 to TRBJ2-7; D gene uncertain. Trimming left V 2 bases short and J 3 bases short, with 11 bases between. Germline-derived CDR1 and CDR2 are MDHEN and SYDVKM. The CDR3 extends over 14 amino acids. The CDR3 DNA follows: TGTGCCAGCAGTTTACCGCCAGGATACTACGAGCAGTACTTC. This gives the protein CASSLPPGYYEQYF.

This clone was observed a few times. The genes are TRBV3-1 (or the pseudogene TRBV3-2) and TRBJ1-6; a possible D gene is TRBD1 (5 bases). This CDR3 comprises 16 residues. The V gene's germline CDR1 is LGHDT and CDR2 YNNKEL (reference sequence). Trimming removed 4 bases at V and 4 bases at J, with 14 bases between. The CDR3, as DNA: TGTGCCAGCAGCCCCACCGGGGGAATTTATAATTCACCCCTCCACTTT. This translates into CASSPTGGIYNSPLHF.

This chain links TRBV27 with TRBJ2-5; TRBD1 might be the D (5 bases). Looked up from germline, CDR1 is MNHEY and CDR2 is SMNVEV (reference sequence). This CDR3 comprises 14 residues. The germline V and J ends were trimmed by 4 bases and 5 bases, with 14 bases remaining between them. The CDR3 is CASSSHSTGETQYF. CDR3 DNA: TGTGCCAGCAGTTCTCACTCAACAGGTGAGACCCAGTACTTC.

This clone was seen a single time. The chain recombines TRBV18 with TRBJ1-6; D possibly corresponds to TRBD1 (5 bases). The CDR3 covers 14 residues. V was trimmed by 3 bases and J by 10 bases, leaving 13 bases between them. Germline-derived CDR1 and CDR2 are KGHSH and LQKENI. The CDR3 region is CASSPGGLVSPLHF. The CDR3 nucleotides read TGTGCCAGCTCACCGGGGGGACTGGTGTCACCCCTCCACTTT.

The V gene is TRBV5-4, the J gene TRBJ1-1; possible D gene TRBD1, 5 bases. Trimming removed 5 bases at V and 4 bases at J, with 21 bases between. The germline V gene encodes CDR1 SGHNT and CDR2 YYREEE (reference sequence). This CDR3 comprises 16 residues. The CDR3 loop is CASRPTLGGIGTEAFF. The CDR3 nucleotides are TGTGCCAGCAGACCTACTTTGGGGGGGATCGGCACTGAAGCTTTCTTT.

This clone came up a few times. V gene TRBV7-9 combines with J gene TRBJ2-1; TRBD1 might be the D (7 bases). The CDR3 is 19 amino acids. The germline V and J ends were trimmed by 5 bases and 0 bases, with 23 bases remaining between them. Germline CDR1 SEHNR, CDR2 FQNEAQ (reference sequence). Here the CDR3 DNA reads TGTGCCAGCAGCCCCGCCGCCAGGGGGGCCTATTACTCCTACAATGAGCAGTTCTTC. Translated: CASSPAARGAYYSYNEQFF. The full variable domain, with the rest looked up from reference TRBV7-9 and TRBJ2-1, is DTGVSQNPRHKITKRGQNVTFRCDPISEHNRLYWYRQTLGQGPEFLTYFQNEAQLEKSRLLSDRFSAERPKGSFSTLEIQRTEQGDSAMYLCASSPAARGAYYSYNEQFFGPGTRLTVL.

This sequence joins TRBV3-1 (or the pseudogene TRBV3-2) and TRBJ1-5; no reliable D call. The germline V gene has CDR1 LGHDT and CDR2 YNNKEL (reference sequence). V was shortened by 5 bases and J by 2 bases, with 13 bases between the two germline ends. The CDR3 extends over 15 amino acids. In DNA form, the CDR3 reads TGTGCCAGCAGCAGCGGACCGGACGGCAATCAGCCCCAGCATTTT. As protein: CASSSGPDGNQPQHF.

This clone has just one count. The rearrangement uses TRBV11-2 and TRBJ2-1; D is unclear. Trimming pared 3 bases from V and 8 bases from J, leaving 14 bases between. The CDR3 covers 14 residues. Germline lookup yields CDR1 SGHAT and CDR2 FQNNGV. CDR3 sequence (DNA): TGTGCCAGCAGCTTGCGTGGCTATGCGGATGAGCAGTTCTTC. Translating gives CASSLRGYADEQFF.

This chain links TRBV20-1 with TRBJ1-2, with no clear D. CDR1 and CDR2 from the germline V gene are DFQATT and SNEGSKA (reference sequence). Between the trimmed V and J ends, which lost 3 bases and 3 bases, there was a span of 5 bases. CDR3 length equals 11 residues. The CDR3 DNA follows: TGCAGTGCTAGGAGTGACTATGGCTACACCTTC. The encoded protein is CSARSDYGYTF.

The genes are TRBV18 and TRBJ2-7; 9 positions match TRBD1. The CDR3 sequence is 17 residues long. V dropped 3 bases and J dropped 2; count of bases not matched to a gene: 11. The germline V gene encodes CDR1 KGHSH and CDR2 LQKENI. The CDR3 here is CASSPGTGFYRPYEQYF. DNA of the CDR3: TGTGCCAGCTCACCCGGGACAGGGTTCTACCGACCCTACGAGCAGTACTTC.

This clone was found a few times. The genes are TRBV18 and TRBJ1-1; 8 bases match TRBD1. The CDR3 totals 16 residues. After removal of 3 bases from V and 7 bases from J, the junction contained 13 bases not matched to a gene. CDR1 is KGHSH and CDR2 is LQKENI in the germline V gene. The CDR3 sequence is CASSPDRGAGLGEAFF. In DNA, the CDR3 is TGTGCCAGCTCACCTGACAGGGGCGCCGGTTTAGGTGAAGCTTTCTTT.

Here the CDR3 DNA reads TGCGCCAGCAGCTTGGGGACTAGCGTAGTTCGGGGTTATACGCAGTATTTT. It translates to CASSLGTSVVRGYTQYF. V gene TRBV5-1 combines with J gene TRBJ2-3, with 9 bases lining up with TRBD2. This CDR3 comprises 17 residues. Germline lookup yields CDR1 SGHRS and CDR2 YFSETQ. Trimming cost V 0 bases and J 7 bases; bases outside gene matches: 12.

On this clone itself: At one end, the junction sequence differs from germline, possibly due to a read error. This chain joins TRBV6-5 and TRBJ2-5, with TRBD2 as a possible D gene (6 bases). The V gene's germline CDR1 is MNHEY and CDR2 SVGAGI. The CDR3 sequence is 14 residues long. In DNA form, the CDR3 reads TGTGCCAGCAGTTACTCGGGACTTCAAGGGACCCAGTACTTC. Translation: CASSYSGLQGTQYF.

V is TRBV5-4 and J is TRBJ1-2, with 12 bases matching TRBD1. This CDR3 has 18 amino acids. After removal of 5 bases from V and 4 bases from J, the junction contained 15 bases not matched to a gene. From germline, CDR1 is SGHNT and CDR2 YYREEE (reference sequence). CDR3 residues: CASRITGTGGKRGYGYTF. The CDR3, as DNA: TGTGCCAGCAGGATTACCGGGACAGGGGGCAAGCGGGGCTATGGCTACACCTTC.

The J gene is TRBJ2-7, the V gene TRBV27; D possibly corresponds to TRBD1 (7 bases). The V gene lost 8 bases and the J gene lost 5 bases, with 19 bases spanning the gap. Germline V gene data show CDR1 as MNHEY and CDR2 as SMNVEV (reference sequence). The CDR3 is made up of 14 amino acids. CDR3 DNA: TGTGCCAGCTGTCACAGGGGACCGGGAGACGAGCAGTACTTC. Protein product: CASCHRGPGDEQYF.

The rearrangement uses TRBV7-9 and TRBJ1-1; D perhaps matches TRBD1 (5 bases). CDR1 SEHNR and CDR2 FQNEAQ come from the germline V gene (reference sequence). The CDR3 consists of 15 residues. The germline V and J ends were trimmed by 1 base and 2 bases, with 11 bases remaining between them. The CDR3 DNA follows: TGTGCCAGCAGCTTAGATGGACACCGAAACACTGAAGCTTTCTTT. It codes for CASSLDGHRNTEAFF.

This chain links TRBV18 with TRBJ1-1; tentatively, D is TRBD1 (6 bases). Trimming cost V 3 bases and J 1 base, with 12 bases left between them. The CDR3 is 15 residues long. Germline CDR1 and CDR2: KGHSH and LQKENI. CDR3 amino acids: CASSPTWTANTEAFF. CDR3 DNA: TGTGCCAGCTCACCTACTTGGACAGCGAACACTGAAGCTTTCTTT.

The rearrangement joins TRBV11-2 to TRBJ2-7; the match to TRBD1 covers 7 bases. Per the germline V gene, CDR1 is SGHAT and CDR2 is FQNNGV. J was trimmed by 6 bases and V by 4 bases; bases with no gene match: 6. This CDR3 is 13 amino acids long. The CDR3 reads CASSSHRGTEQYF. CDR3 coding DNA: TGTGCCAGCAGCTCCCACAGGGGTACCGAGCAGTACTTC.

CDR3: CASSRLAGGPNEQFF. Written as DNA, the CDR3 is TGTGCCAGCAGTAGATTAGCGGGGGGGCCCAATGAGCAGTTCTTC. The chain joins TRBV27 to TRBJ2-1; the match to TRBD2 covers 11 bases. V dropped 5 bases and J dropped 6; count of bases not matched to a gene: 6. The CDR3 is 15 residues long. Germline lookup yields CDR1 MNHEY and CDR2 SMNVEV (reference sequence).

V is TRBV30 and J is TRBJ2-3; 9 positions agree with TRBD2. The CDR3 length is 14 residues. V lost 2 bases, J lost 7 bases, and 7 bases stayed unmatched. CDR1 is GTSNPN, CDR2 SVGIG, per germline (reference sequence). The CDR3 nucleotides read TGTGCCTGGAGTTCGCGGGGGGGCCTAAATACGCAGTATTTT. This gives the protein CAWSSRGGLNTQYF. The whole variable domain, filled in from reference TRBV30 and TRBJ2-3, reads SQTIHQWPATLVQPVGSPLSLECTVEGTSNPNLYWYRQAAGRGLQLLFYSVGIGQISSEVPQNLSASRPQDRQFILSSKKLLLSDSGFYLCAWSSRGGLNTQYFGPGTRLTVL.

This clone was seen a single time. The chain combines TRBV3-1 (or the pseudogene TRBV3-2) with TRBJ2-4; 12 nucleotides align to TRBD1. From germline, CDR1 is LGHDT and CDR2 YNNKEL (reference sequence). CDR3 length: 16 amino acids. The V gene end was trimmed by 2 bases and the J gene end by 7 bases; junction bases not matched to a gene: 6. The CDR3 DNA sequence: TGTGCCAGCAGCCAAAGGGGACAGGGGGCAAGGAACATTCAGTACTTC. It encodes CASSQRGQGARNIQYF.

The J gene is TRBJ2-1, the V gene TRBV9; possibly TRBD2 for D (6 bases). Deletions cut 3 bases from V and 5 bases from J, with 9 bases between. The germline V gene encodes CDR1 SGDLS and CDR2 YYNGEE. The CDR3 is 13 amino acids. CDR3 loop: CASSAGLHNEQFF. The CDR3 nucleotides read TGTGCCAGCAGCGCCGGACTACACAATGAGCAGTTCTTC.

V usage is TRBV27 and J usage is TRBJ2-6; D remains unclear. V was shortened by 6 bases and J by 0 bases, with 9 bases between the two germline ends. Germline values: CDR1 MNHEY, CDR2 SMNVEV (reference sequence). CDR3 length: 15 amino acids. CDR3 amino acids: CASREQDSGANVLTF. CDR3 DNA sequence: TGTGCCAGCAGAGAGCAGGACTCTGGGGCCAACGTCCTGACTTTC.

The chain links TRBV29-1 to TRBJ1-2; TRBD1 matches 9 bases. Germline V CDR1 and CDR2: SQVTM, ANQGSEA. J was trimmed by 7 bases and V by 4 bases; bases with no gene match: 7. The CDR3 runs to 13 residues. As DNA, the CDR3 is TGCAGCGTTGGTCGGACAGGGGACGTTGGCTACACCTTC. The encoded protein is CSVGRTGDVGYTF.

This clone was seen once. The CDR3 reads CATSDLEGFNEQFF. CDR3 in DNA: TGTGCCACCAGTGACCTAGAGGGCTTTAATGAGCAGTTCTTC. J is TRBJ2-1 and V is TRBV24-1; TRBD2 is a possible D gene (5 bases). Germline V gene lookup returns CDR1 KGHDR and CDR2 SFDVKD. Trimming pared 4 bases from V and 7 bases from J, leaving 13 bases between. CDR3 length: 14 residues.

A few counts support this clone. The V and J genes are TRBV5-4 and TRBJ1-2, with D perhaps TRBD1 (6 bases). CDR3 length equals 15 residues. Germline V gene data show CDR1 as SGHNT and CDR2 as YYREEE (reference sequence). Trimming stripped 4 bases from V and 7 bases from J, with 20 bases between. The DNA of the CDR3 is TGTGCCAGCAGCGGACCCGACATAGGGGGAAGTGGCTACACCTTC. Protein product: CASSGPDIGGSGYTF.

The chain couples TRBV3-1 (or the pseudogene TRBV3-2) to TRBJ1-4; 10 nucleotides line up with TRBD1. Germline CDR1 LGHDT, CDR2 YNNKEL (reference sequence). The J segment lost 6 bases and the V segment lost 2 bases, leaving 6 bases of the junction unmatched. This CDR3 region has 16 residues. The CDR3 loop is CASSQPSGTGDEKLFF. The CDR3 bases are TGTGCCAGCAGCCAACCTTCCGGGACAGGGGATGAAAAACTGTTTTTT.